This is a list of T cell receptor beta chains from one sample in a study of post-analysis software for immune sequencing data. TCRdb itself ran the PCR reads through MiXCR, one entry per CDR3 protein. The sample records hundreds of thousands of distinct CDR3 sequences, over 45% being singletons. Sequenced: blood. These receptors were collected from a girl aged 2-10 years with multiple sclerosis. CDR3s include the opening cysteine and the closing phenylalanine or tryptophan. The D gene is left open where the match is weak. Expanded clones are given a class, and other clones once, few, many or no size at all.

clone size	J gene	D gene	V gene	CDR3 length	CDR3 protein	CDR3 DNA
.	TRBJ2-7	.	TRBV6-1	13	CASSENWRYEQYF	TGTGCCAGCAGTGAAAACTGGCGCTACGAGCAGTACTTC
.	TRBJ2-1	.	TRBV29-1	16	CSVAGGQGSSYNEQFF	TGCAGCGTTGCCGGAGGTCAGGGTTCCTCCTACAATGAGCAGTTCTTC
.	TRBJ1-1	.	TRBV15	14	CATSGGRWSTEAFF	TGTGCCACCAGCGGGGGACGTTGGTCCACTGAAGCTTTCTTT
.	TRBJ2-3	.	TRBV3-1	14	CASSQDRRADTQYF	TGTGCCAGCAGCCAAGATAGAAGAGCAGATACGCAGTATTTT
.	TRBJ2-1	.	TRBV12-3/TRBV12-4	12	CASSFQGDAQFF	TGTGCCAGCAGTTTTCAAGGGGACGCCCAGTTCTTC
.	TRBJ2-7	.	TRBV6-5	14	CASSWGERMYEQYF	TGTGCCAGCAGCTGGGGGGAGCGGATGTACGAGCAGTACTTC
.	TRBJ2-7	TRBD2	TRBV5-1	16	CASSLAGTSGSYEQYF	TGCGCCAGCAGCTTGGCCGGGACTAGCGGGTCCTACGAGCAGTACTTC
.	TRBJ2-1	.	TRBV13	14	CASSFDPEGGEQFF	TGTGCCAGCAGTTTCGATCCAGAGGGCGGTGAGCAGTTCTTC
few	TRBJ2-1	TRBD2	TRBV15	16	CATSRHLAGVYNEQFF	TGTGCCACCAGCAGACACCTAGCGGGGGTGTACAATGAGCAGTTCTTC
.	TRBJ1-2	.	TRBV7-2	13	CASSGEVGRGYTF	TGTGCCAGCAGCGGCGAAGTGGGGCGTGGCTACACCTTC
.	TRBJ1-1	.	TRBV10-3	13	CAISYRENTEAFF	TGTGCCATCAGCTACAGGGAGAACACTGAAGCTTTCTTT
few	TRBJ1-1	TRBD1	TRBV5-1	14	CASSWTGGNTEAFF	TGTGCCAGCAGTTGGACAGGGGGGAACACTGAAGCTTTCTTT
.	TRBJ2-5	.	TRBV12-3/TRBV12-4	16	CASSFSFNRGAETQYF	TGTGCCAGCAGTTTCAGCTTTAATCGCGGGGCTGAGACCCAGTACTTC
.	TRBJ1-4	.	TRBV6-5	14	CASGYAQFREKLFF	TGTGCCAGCGGTTACGCCCAATTTCGTGAAAAACTGTTTTTT
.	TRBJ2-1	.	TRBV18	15	CASSPPRPQSNEQFF	TGTGCCAGCTCACCACCAAGACCACAGTCCAATGAGCAGTTCTTC
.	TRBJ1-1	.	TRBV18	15	CASSPAKGMNTEAFF	TGTGCCAGCTCACCCGCCAAGGGAATGAACACTGAAGCTTTCTTT
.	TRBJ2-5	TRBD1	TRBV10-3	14	CAISGQGEMETQYF	TGTGCCATCAGTGGACAGGGTGAGATGGAGACCCAGTACTTC
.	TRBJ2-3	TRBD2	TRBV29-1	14	CSVVAGGRTDTQYF	TGCAGCGTTGTAGCGGGGGGCCGCACAGATACGCAGTATTTT
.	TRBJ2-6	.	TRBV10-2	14	CAIGKGTGANVPTF	TGCGCCATTGGGAAGGGGACCGGAGCCAACGTCCCGACTTTC
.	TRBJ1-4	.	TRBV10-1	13	CASQLGGNEKLFF	TGCGCCAGCCAGCTCGGGGGTAATGAAAAACTGTTTTTT